Below, 17 T cell receptor beta chains from the same sample are listed, as sequenced in a study of T cell changes during pregnancy in multiple sclerosis. Data came from immunoSEQ multiplex PCR; TCRdb stores just in-frame clones and leaves some out. This sample has over 90,000 clones, with just over 90% found just once. Here the sequenced sample was peripheral blood, taken in the second trimester of pregnancy. These receptors all stem from a female donor in good health, enrolled as a control in a pregnancy study.

The rearrangement joins TRBV4-3 to TRBJ2-3, with 8 bases matching TRBD2. The CDR3 is 16 amino acids. J lost 5 bases, V lost 2 bases, and 9 bases had no gene match. Per the germline V gene, CDR1 is LGHNA and CDR2 is YSLEER. Here the CDR3 reads CASSQSGGYREDTQYF. CDR3 sequence (DNA): TGCGCCAGCAGCCAAAGCGGGGGCTACAGGGAAGATACGCAGTATTTT.

The V call is TRBV6-5, the J call TRBJ2-7; possible D gene TRBD1, 6 bases. CDR3 length: 16 amino acids. Germline assignment: CDR1 MNHEY and CDR2 SVGAGI. V gave up 0 bases and J gave up 2 bases, with 14 bases separating them. The CDR3 protein is CASSYSRGTPPYEQYF. DNA for the CDR3: TGTGCCAGCAGTTACTCGAGGGGGACACCCCCCTACGAGCAGTACTTC.

The J gene is TRBJ2-7, the V gene TRBV2; TRBD1 is a possible D gene (5 bases). V was shortened by 7 bases and J by 0 bases, with 16 bases between the two germline ends. CDR1 is SNHLY and CDR2 is FYNNEI in the germline V gene. The length of the CDR3 is 15 residues. In DNA, the CDR3 is TGTGCCAGCACCCGAGCTGGAGACAGCTCCTACGAGCAGTACTTC. Translated: CASTRAGDSSYEQYF.

The genes are TRBV2 and TRBJ1-2, with 7 bases lining up with TRBD1. Germline V gene lookup returns CDR1 SNHLY and CDR2 FYNNEI. The CDR3 consists of 13 residues. Unmatched junction bases numbered 2, after V lost 5 bases and J lost 2 bases. CDR3 residues: CASSRDSNYGYTF. CDR3 DNA sequence: TGTGCCAGCAGTAGGGACAGCAACTATGGCTACACCTTC.

This chain joins TRBV7-9 and TRBJ2-7; 7 bases are a match to TRBD2. Trimming took 5 bases from V and 2 from J; bases not matched to a gene: 6. Germline values: CDR1 SEHNR, CDR2 FQNEAQ (reference sequence). This CDR3 is 14 amino acids long. The CDR3 nucleotides read TGTGCCAGCAGCCCGAGGGAGGGGACCTACGAGCAGTACTTC. The encoded protein is CASSPREGTYEQYF.

This chain uses TRBV6-1 with TRBJ1-3; D is possibly TRBD1 (5 bases). The CDR3 is made up of 12 amino acids. Germline V gene sequence: CDR1 MNHNS, CDR2 SASEGT. Trimming removed 9 bases at V and 4 bases at J, with 10 bases between. The CDR3 region has the DNA TGTGCCAGTAGCAGGGAAGGAAACACCATATATTTT. As protein: CASSREGNTIYF.

The chain combines TRBV6-5 with TRBJ2-1, with D unclear. The ends were cut back, 4 bases at V and 3 bases at J, with 16 bases in the middle. Germline CDR1 MNHEY, CDR2 SVGAGI. The CDR3 is 16 amino acids. The CDR3 spells CASSSPVLAYYNEQFF. The CDR3 DNA reads TGTGCCAGCAGTTCCCCCGTGCTTGCCTACTACAATGAGCAGTTCTTC.

The rearrangement uses TRBV6-1 and TRBJ1-2, with 8 bases aligning to TRBD1. The germline V gene has CDR1 MNHNS and CDR2 SASEGT. This CDR3 region has 16 residues. With V trimmed by 4 bases and J by 0 bases, 7 bases remained unmatched. This chain's CDR3 is CASSVPGTGPNYGYTF. The CDR3 coding sequence is TGTGCCAGCAGTGTCCCCGGGACAGGTCCTAACTATGGCTACACCTTC.

The chain links TRBV18 to TRBJ2-7; 7 nucleotides match TRBD2. Germline CDR1 and CDR2: KGHSH and LQKENI. V lost 2 bases, J lost 0 bases, and 7 bases stayed unmatched. This CDR3 spans 16 amino acids. CDR3 sequence: CASSPLPGGSSYEQYF. The CDR3 region has the DNA TGTGCCAGCTCACCATTACCGGGAGGTTCCTCCTACGAGCAGTACTTC.

This chain links TRBV30 with TRBJ2-3, with 10 positions matching TRBD2. With V trimmed by 0 bases and J by 2 bases, 14 bases remained unmatched. The CDR3 is 19 amino acids. The V gene's germline CDR1 is GTSNPN and CDR2 SVGIG (reference sequence). The DNA of the CDR3 is TGTGCCTGGAGTGTACTAAGCGGGAGGGCCGGGGTGGTCACAGATACGCAGTATTTT. It yields the protein CAWSVLSGRAGVVTDTQYF.

J is TRBJ1-4 and V is TRBV30; D might be TRBD1 (5 bases). The V gene lost 8 bases and the J gene lost 4 bases, with 17 bases spanning the gap. Germline V gene data show CDR1 as GTSNPN and CDR2 as SVGIG (reference sequence). CDR3 length equals 14 residues. CDR3 DNA: TGTGCCAGAGGAAAAGACAGCCATAATGAAAAACTGTTTTTT. It yields the protein CARGKDSHNEKLFF. The variable domain in full, completed from reference TRBV30 and TRBJ1-4, reads SQTIHQWPATLVQPVGSPLSLECTVEGTSNPNLYWYRQAAGRGLQLLFYSVGIGQISSEVPQNLSASRPQDRQFILSSKKLLLSDSGFYLCARGKDSHNEKLFFGSGTQLSVL.

This clone came up a few times. The V call is TRBV11-3, the J call TRBJ2-7; 8 nucleotides match TRBD2. The germline V gene encodes CDR1 SGHNT and CDR2 YENEEA. The V gene end was trimmed by 5 bases and the J gene end by 3 bases; junction bases not matched to a gene: 12. This CDR3 comprises 16 residues. The CDR3 nucleotides read TGTGCCAGCAGCGTGTACCAAGCGGGAGAGGACTACGAGCAGTACTTC. Translated, it gives CASSVYQAGEDYEQYF.

The CDR3 region has the DNA TGTGCCAGCAGCTTGGCGCTAGCGAGCTACAATGAGCAGTTCTTC. Translated, it gives CASSLALASYNEQFF. The chain uses TRBV5-4 and TRBJ2-1; maybe TRBD2 (6 bases). V lost 0 bases and J lost 3, with 10 bases in between. This CDR3 is 15 amino acids long. Germline assignment: CDR1 SGHNT and CDR2 YYREEE (reference sequence). The full variable domain, completed using reference TRBV5-4 and TRBJ2-1, is ETGVTQSPTHLIKTRGQQVTLRCSSQSGHNTVSWYQQALGQGPQFIFQYYREEENGRGNFPPRFSGLQFPNYSSELNVNALELDDSALYLCASSLALASYNEQFFGPGTRLTVL.

The chain has TRBV9 and TRBJ1-4; D remains unclear. CDR1 is SGDLS, CDR2 YYNGEE, per germline. The length of the CDR3 is 16 residues. Trimming cost V 3 bases and J 4 bases, with 16 bases left between them. CDR3 sequence (DNA): TGTGCCAGCAGCGGAGAACGACACGCAGTTAATGAAAAACTGTTTTTT. This gives the protein CASSGERHAVNEKLFF.

CDR3 amino acids: CASSYEGAENSPLHF. In nucleotides, the CDR3 is TGTGCCAGCAGTTACGAGGGGGCAGAGAATTCACCCCTCCACTTT. V is TRBV6-5 and J is TRBJ1-6; 7 nucleotides align to TRBD1. CDR3 length equals 15 residues. Germline CDR1 is MNHEY and CDR2 is SVGAGI. The V and J ends lost 2 bases and 7 bases, in that order; junction bases with no gene match: 5.

The chain employs TRBV5-1 and TRBJ2-1; 7 bases fit TRBD2. V dropped 0 bases and J dropped 8; count of bases not matched to a gene: 5. Germline loops: CDR1 SGHRS, CDR2 YFSETQ. The length of the CDR3 is 14 residues. CDR3 DNA: TGCGCCAGCAGCTTGGGTCTAGCGGACTATGAGCAGTTCTTC. Its protein product is CASSLGLADYEQFF.

The chain couples TRBV12-5 to TRBJ1-2; TRBD1 agrees at 7 bases. V was clipped by 1 base and J by 8 bases; unmatched bases: 10. The CDR3 loop spans 15 amino acids. Germline CDR1 is LGHNT and CDR2 is FRNRAP. As DNA, the CDR3 is TGTGCTAGTGGTTTGGCAGACGGACAGGTCGGGGGCTACACCTTC. It yields the protein CASGLADGQVGGYTF. Full variable domain (outside the CDR3, taken from reference TRBV12-5 and TRBJ1-2): DARVTQTPRHKVTEMGQEVTMRCQPILGHNTVFWYRQTMMQGLELLAYFRNRAPLDDSGMPKDRFSAEMPDATLATLKIQPSEPRDSAVYFCASGLADGQVGGYTFGSGTRLTVV.